This is a list of T cell receptor beta chains from one sample in a study of response to subunit inactivated influenza vaccine. TCRdb re-derived calls from the RT-PCR reads in MiXCR, one entry per CDR3 protein. The profile shows fewer than 600,000 distinct CDR3 sequences, around 7.7% of them singletons. Sequenced here: PBMCs from blood, sampled about 23 months after vaccination. Every receptor here comes from a man between 45 and 75 years old who received an inactivated influenza vaccine. Each CDR3 is given with its conserved first and last residue. D genes are given only for firm matches. The size of a clone is reported for some rows only, either as once, few or many, or as a class for expanded clones.

D gene,V gene,clone size,J gene,CDR3 DNA,CDR3 protein
NA,TRBV7-9,few,TRBJ1-1,TGTGCCAGCAGCCAGGGGCGGCGCACTGAAGCTTTCTTT,CASSQGRRTEAFF
NA,TRBV29-1,NA,TRBJ2-7,TGCAGCGTTGAAGGTAACCACTACGAGCAGTACTTC,CSVEGNHYEQYF
NA,TRBV20-1,NA,TRBJ1-6,TGCAGTGTGTTGGGTACCGGGACCCGCGTTCGCTCCTATAATTCACCCCTCCACTTT,CSVLGTGTRVRSYNSPLHF
TRBD1,TRBV6-5,NA,TRBJ1-1,TGTGCCAGCAGTTACTGGGGACAGGGAAACACTGAAGCTTTCTTT,CASSYWGQGNTEAFF
NA,TRBV6-2/TRBV6-3,NA,TRBJ1-2,TGTGCCAGCAGTTACTCGGCAGGGCCCTATGGCTACACCTTC,CASSYSAGPYGYTF
TRBD2,TRBV20-1,NA,TRBJ2-1,TGCAGTGTAGTATCTGCCGCGGGAGAATCCTACAATGAGCAGTTCTTC,CSVVSAAGESYNEQFF
NA,TRBV3-1,NA,TRBJ2-2,TGTGCCAGCAGAAGCGCCCTGACTAGTCGTCCGTCCGGGGAGCTGTTTTTT,CASRSALTSRPSGELFF
TRBD2,TRBV29-1,many,TRBJ2-7,TGCAGCGTTGGTGGGACTAGCGGGATAATCGAGCAGTACTTC,CSVGGTSGIIEQYF
NA,TRBV12-3/TRBV12-4,NA,TRBJ2-7,TGTGCCGTTCGCTCCCGGGGGACTGCTTCCTACGAGCAGTACTTC,CAVRSRGTASYEQYF
NA,TRBV18,many,TRBJ1-1,TGTGCCAGCTCACCAGTTCAGGGGATTCTTACTGAAGCTTTCTTT,CASSPVQGILTEAFF
NA,TRBV20-1,few,TRBJ1-2,TGCAGTGCTAGAGATCACGGGATCTTTAACTATGGCTACACCTTC,CSARDHGIFNYGYTF
NA,TRBV10-3,many,TRBJ2-5,TGTGCCATCAGTGATGACAAGGGCCTCCAAGAGACCCAGTACTTC,CAISDDKGLQETQYF
NA,TRBV28,NA,TRBJ2-1,TGTGCCAGCAGTTTCCCTCATGGGGACACCTTCTACAATGAGCAGTTCTTC,CASSFPHGDTFYNEQFF
NA,TRBV12-3/TRBV12-4,many,TRBJ1-1,TGTGCCAGCAGCGGGGGGGTGTTCGGCACTGAAGCTTTCTTT,CASSGGVFGTEAFF
TRBD1,TRBV20-1,many,TRBJ2-2,TGCAGTGCCACAGGGGATTTGAACACCGGGGAGCTGTTTTTT,CSATGDLNTGELFF
TRBD2,TRBV20-1,few,TRBJ2-1,TGCAGTGCTAGAGACCTAGGACTAGCGGGAACCTACAATGAGCAGTTCTTC,CSARDLGLAGTYNEQFF
NA,TRBV19,NA,TRBJ2-7,TGTGCCAGTAAGGAGTGGGCGACGGCAACTTACGAGCAGTACTTC,CASKEWATATYEQYF
NA,TRBV19,few,TRBJ1-4,TGTGCCACGACCCCCGGGGCAGGAAAACTGTTTTTT,CATTPGAGKLFF
NA,TRBV4-3,few,TRBJ2-4,TGCGCCAGCAGCCAAGTCGTCCAGGGGGCCAAAAACATTCAGTACTTC,CASSQVVQGAKNIQYF
NA,TRBV20-1,NA,TRBJ2-3,TGCAGTGCCCCCCTTAGGACTAGCACAGATACGCAGTATTTT,CSAPLRTSTDTQYF
NA,TRBV10-3,few,TRBJ1-5,TGTGCCATCAGTGAGTCGAAGTACGCGGGGAATCAGCCCCAGCATTTT,CAISESKYAGNQPQHF
NA,TRBV10-3,NA,TRBJ2-7,TGTGCCATCAGTGAGTCGGCAGGAAGCTCCTACGAGCAGTACTTC,CAISESAGSSYEQYF
NA,TRBV7-9,NA,TRBJ2-2,TGTGCCAGCACCCCACAGGGGGGGCTCGATTCCGGGGAGCTGTTTTTT,CASTPQGGLDSGELFF
NA,TRBV5-6,NA,TRBJ2-5,TGTGCCAGCAGCGCAACAGGGTTCCAAGAGACCCAGTACTTC,CASSATGFQETQYF
NA,TRBV4-1,NA,TRBJ1-5,TGCGCCAGCAGCCAAGGATGGGGTATCAATCAGCCCCAGCATTTT,CASSQGWGINQPQHF